The clone carrying this TCR beta chain has more than one count but fewer than ten. Its antigen is currently unknown. TCRdb reprocessed the 5' RACE reads via MiXCR and lists one record per CDR3 protein. The data show some 100,000 distinct CDR3 sequences, roughly 11% seen once. This entry belongs to a study of T-cell memory formation after mild COVID-19. Whole-study results and caveats: CD4+ contracting clones lay mainly in CM and EM, CD8+ ones in EMRA. Memory sampled before infection contained some responding clones, suggesting cross-reactive memory joined. Contracting clones, day 15 to 85, had balanced CD4/CD8, and later expanders favored CD4+.

The CDR3 contains 13 residues. With 5 bases removed from V and 4 bases from J, the gap between germline ends came to 9 bases. The chain has TRBV12-3 or TRBV12-4 and TRBJ2-1, with D maybe TRBD2 (6 bases). The sample consisted of PBMCs or a T cell subset sorted from them (not recorded which). The TCR was taken from a man younger than 30 who had mild COVID-19 (a few samples of this study predate the infection). Cell type and time point are not known. The CDR3 bases are TGTGCCAGCAGTCGGGGGAAGTACAATGAGCAGTTCTTC. It is translated as CASSRGKYNEQFF.